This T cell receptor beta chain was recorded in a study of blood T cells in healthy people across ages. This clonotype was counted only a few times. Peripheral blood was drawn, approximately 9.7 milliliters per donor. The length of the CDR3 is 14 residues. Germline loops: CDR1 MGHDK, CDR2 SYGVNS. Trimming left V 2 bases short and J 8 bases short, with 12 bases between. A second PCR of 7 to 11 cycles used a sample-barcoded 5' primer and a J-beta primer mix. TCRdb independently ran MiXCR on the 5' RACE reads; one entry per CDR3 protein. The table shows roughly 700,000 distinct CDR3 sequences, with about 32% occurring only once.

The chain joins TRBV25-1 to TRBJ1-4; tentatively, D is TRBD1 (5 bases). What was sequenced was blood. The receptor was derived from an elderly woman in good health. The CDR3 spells CASSERQGREKLFF. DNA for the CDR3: TGTGCCAGCAGTGAACGGCAGGGTCGGGAAAAACTGTTTTTT.